This section outlines one T cell receptor (beta chain) sequence together with its context. Profiled with immunoSEQ multiplex PCR; TCRdb holds only in-frame clones, not every one. In the table there are about 69,000 clones, roughly 90% of which are singletons. The data derive from a study of T cell changes during pregnancy in multiple sclerosis. The specimen comprised CD4+ T cells from peripheral blood mononuclear cells, sampled in the third trimester of pregnancy. The receptor comes from a female donor in good health, enrolled as a control in a pregnancy study.

The CDR3, as DNA: TGCGCCAGCAGCCCCCTCCAAACAACAGGGGTTGAATCCCCGGATTTTAACTATGGCTACACCTTC. The encoded protein is CASSPLQTTGVESPDFNYGYTF. This chain joins TRBV5-1 and TRBJ1-2; 7 nucleotides match TRBD1. CDR3 length: 22 amino acids. The germline V gene encodes CDR1 SGHRS and CDR2 YFSETQ. J lost 1 base, V lost 4 bases, and 28 bases had no gene match.